This record covers a single T cell receptor (beta chain). The record originates from a study of control samples from healthy donors and cancer patients. Assay: immunoSEQ multiplex PCR; the TCRdb copy retains only in-frame clones and omits some. Of approximately 110,000 clones in the sample, roughly 90% were seen once. This sequence was found in a woman aged 45-65 years in good health. The sequenced sample consisted of blood.

The CDR3 reads CASPRDGSGNTIYF. DNA of the CDR3: TGTGCCAGCCCCCGGGACGGCTCTGGAAACACCATATATTTT. The J gene is TRBJ1-3, the V gene TRBV5-8; the D gene is possibly TRBD1 (5 bases). V lost 7 bases, J lost 0 bases, and 11 bases lay in between. Per germline, CDR1 SGHTS and CDR2 YDEGEE. This CDR3 has 14 residues.